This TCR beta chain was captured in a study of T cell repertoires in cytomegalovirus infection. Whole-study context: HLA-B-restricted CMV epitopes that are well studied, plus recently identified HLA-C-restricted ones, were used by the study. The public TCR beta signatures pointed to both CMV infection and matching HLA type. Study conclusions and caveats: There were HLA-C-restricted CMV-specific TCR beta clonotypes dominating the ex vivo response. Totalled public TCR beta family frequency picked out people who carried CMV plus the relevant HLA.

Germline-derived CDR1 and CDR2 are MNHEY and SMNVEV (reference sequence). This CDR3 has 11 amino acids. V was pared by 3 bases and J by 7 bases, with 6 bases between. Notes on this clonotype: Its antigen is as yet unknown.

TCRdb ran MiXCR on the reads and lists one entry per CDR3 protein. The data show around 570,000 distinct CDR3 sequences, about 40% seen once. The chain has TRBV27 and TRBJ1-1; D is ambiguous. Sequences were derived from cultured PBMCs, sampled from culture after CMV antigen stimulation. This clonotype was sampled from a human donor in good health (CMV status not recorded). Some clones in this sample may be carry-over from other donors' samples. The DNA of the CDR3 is TGTGCCAGCAGTTTTCAGGATGAAGCTTTCTTT. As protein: CASSFQDEAFF.